This entry lists 25 T cell receptor beta chains sequenced from one sample in a study of T cell repertoires in aging, cancer and after chemotherapy. A mixed TRB-A/B primer pool amplified rearranged TRB by multiplex touch-down PCR. MiXCR, applied by TCRdb to the multiplex PCR reads, yields one record per CDR3 protein. The sample has 12,000 or so distinct CDR3 sequences, approximately 24% seen once. Peripheral blood genomic DNA, not sorted cells or RNA, was the template. The sample taken for sequencing was blood. The receptors were sampled from a human donor in good health.

Judged by abundance, this clonotype is medium-sized. In nucleotides, the CDR3 is TGCAGTGCCCTCCGCCCGCAGGGGTCTGAGCAGTTCTTC. Its protein product is CSALRPQGSEQFF. The chain links TRBV20-1 to TRBJ2-1; the D gene is possibly TRBD1 (6 bases). The germline CDR1 and CDR2 sequences are DFQATT and SNEGSKA (reference sequence). Trimming left V 6 bases short and J 9 bases short, with 18 bases between. The CDR3 is made up of 13 amino acids.

The chain carries TRBV4-1 and TRBJ2-6; the match to TRBD2 covers 7 bases. The germline CDR1 and CDR2 sequences are MGHRA and YSYEKL. With 4 bases clipped from V and 0 bases from J, the junction kept 9 bases outside the gene matches. The CDR3 covers 18 residues. The DNA of the CDR3 is TGCGCCAGCAGCCGGGAGGGAAGTCAGGCCTCTGGGGCCAACGTCCTGACTTTC. The encoded protein is CASSREGSQASGANVLTF.

This clonotype was detected only a few times. The V gene is TRBV7-3, the J gene TRBJ2-3; D is ambiguous. Trimming took off 5 bases at V and 2 bases at J, with 20 bases between the two ends. Germline CDR1 reads SGHTA; CDR2 reads FQGTGA. CDR3 length: 17 residues. The CDR3 DNA reads as TGTGCCAGCAGCCCCAAGGGTGGCCGCCGATCCACAGATACGCAGTATTTT. It encodes CASSPKGGRRSTDTQYF.

The rearrangement uses TRBV7-7 and TRBJ2-5; tentative D call: TRBD2 (6 bases). The germline gives CDR1 SSHAT, CDR2 FNYEAQ (reference sequence). The CDR3 loop spans 16 amino acids. The V and J ends lost 4 bases and 2 bases respectively, with 17 bases between them. Here the CDR3 reads CASSSVVGGLQETQYF. In nucleotides, the CDR3 is TGTGCCAGCAGCTCGGTAGTAGGCGGACTACAAGAGACCCAGTACTTC. The full variable domain, rest sourced from reference TRBV7-7 and TRBJ2-5, is GAGVSQSPRYKVTKRGQDVTLRCDPISSHATLYWYQQALGQGPEFLTYFNYEAQPDKSGLPSDRFSAERPEGSISTLTIQRTEQRDSAMYRCASSSVVGGLQETQYFGPGTRLLVL.

Regarding this clonotype: At one boundary the junction diverges from the germline segment, which might be a read error. The chain couples TRBV27 to TRBJ2-3; D might be TRBD2 (5 bases). Per the germline V gene, CDR1 is MNHEY and CDR2 is SMNVEV (reference sequence). This CDR3 region has 12 residues. This chain's CDR3 is CASLGSTYTQYF. CDR3 bases: TGTGCCAGCCTGGGGAGCACATATACGCAGTATTTT.

This clonotype was found a few times. The chain carries TRBV7-9 and TRBJ2-2; TRBD1 matches 11 bases. The germline V gene has CDR1 SEHNR and CDR2 FQNEAQ (reference sequence). The junction had 7 bases not matched to a gene; V was cut back by 6 bases and J by 4 bases. The CDR3 has 16 amino acids. The CDR3 is CASRPTGTGGTGELFF. The DNA for the CDR3 is TGTGCCAGCAGACCAACCGGGACAGGGGGCACCGGGGAGCTGTTTTTT. Full variable domain (missing parts from reference TRBV7-9 and TRBJ2-2): DTGVSQNPRHKITKRGQNVTFRCDPISEHNRLYWYRQTLGQGPEFLTYFQNEAQLEKSRLLSDRFSAERPKGSFSTLEIQRTEQGDSAMYLCASRPTGTGGTGELFFGEGSRLTVL.

The rearrangement links TRBV20-1 to TRBJ2-5; 10 bases fit TRBD2. V trimming: 5 bases; J trimming: 5 bases; junction bases outside the gene matches: 11. The CDR3 loop spans 15 amino acids. CDR1 DFQATT and CDR2 SNEGSKA come from the germline V gene (reference sequence). The CDR3 is CSARFPSGGLETQYF. The DNA for the CDR3 is TGCAGTGCTCGCTTCCCTAGCGGGGGTCTGGAGACCCAGTACTTC.

By share of the sample, this clonotype is medium-sized. The chain links TRBV7-9 to TRBJ1-2; D is undetermined. With 1 base removed from V and 7 bases from J, the gap between germline ends came to 4 bases. The germline V gene encodes CDR1 SEHNR and CDR2 FQNEAQ (reference sequence). The CDR3 consists of 11 residues. In DNA form, the CDR3 reads TGTGCCAGCAGCTTAGTGAGTGGCTACACCTTC. Protein: CASSLVSGYTF. Looking up the rest from reference TRBV7-9 and TRBJ1-2 gives the full variable domain: DTGVSQNPRHKITKRGQNVTFRCDPISEHNRLYWYRQTLGQGPEFLTYFQNEAQLEKSRLLSDRFSAERPKGSFSTLEIQRTEQGDSAMYLCASSLVSGYTFGSGTRLTVV.

This clonotype was recorded once. A much larger clone lies one base from this, so it may be a read error. The chain couples TRBV29-1 to TRBJ1-3; D remains ambiguous. Germline loops: CDR1 SQVTM, CDR2 ANQGSEA. This CDR3 is 14 amino acids long. The CDR3 region has the DNA TGCAGCGTTGGGGTGGGGTCCCCTGGAATCACCATATATTTT. Protein product: CSVGVGSPGITIYF.

The chain combines TRBV28 with TRBJ1-2; D might be TRBD1 (5 bases). Looked up from germline, CDR1 is MDHEN and CDR2 is SYDVKM. Trimming took off 3 bases at V and 5 bases at J, with 16 bases between the two ends. CDR3 length: 15 amino acids. CDR3 DNA: TGTGCCAGCAGTTTGTGGCAGGGTAATCGGTATGGCTACACCTTC. Encoded protein: CASSLWQGNRYGYTF.

This chain links TRBV6-2 or TRBV6-3 with TRBJ1-1, with D uncertain. The germline V gene encodes CDR1 MNHEY and CDR2 SVGEGT. This CDR3 region has 12 residues. Between the trimmed V and J ends, which lost 6 bases and 6 bases, there was a span of 11 bases. The chain's CDR3 is CASSYGRSEAFF. The CDR3 bases are TGTGCCAGCAGCTACGGGCGATCTGAAGCTTTCTTT.

The chain has TRBV5-1 and TRBJ2-2; TRBD2 matches at 8 bases. The CDR3 contains 15 residues. Trimming took 4 bases from V and 3 from J; bases not matched to a gene: 5. CDR1 SGHRS and CDR2 YFSETQ come from the germline V gene. This chain's CDR3 is CASSRSGAYTGELFF. The CDR3 coding sequence is TGCGCCAGCAGCCGTAGCGGGGCCTACACCGGGGAGCTGTTTTTT.

The table lists this clonotype with a few counts. The chain carries TRBV7-9 and TRBJ1-1; 8 bases fit TRBD1. Germline V gene sequence: CDR1 SEHNR, CDR2 FQNEAQ (reference sequence). This CDR3 is built from 16 residues. Trimming cost V 5 bases and J 4 bases; bases outside gene matches: 12. CDR3 sequence: CASSHRGGLNFTEAFF. CDR3 sequence (DNA): TGTGCCAGCAGCCACAGGGGGGGGCTTAATTTCACTGAAGCTTTCTTT. The variable domain in full, with the rest retrieved from reference TRBV7-9 and TRBJ1-1, is DTGVSQNPRHKITKRGQNVTFRCDPISEHNRLYWYRQTLGQGPEFLTYFQNEAQLEKSRLLSDRFSAERPKGSFSTLEIQRTEQGDSAMYLCASSHRGGLNFTEAFFGQGTRLTVV.

The chain has TRBV14 and TRBJ2-3, with 9 bases that match TRBD1. The CDR3 sequence is 16 residues long. CDR1 and CDR2 from the germline V gene are SGHDN and FVKESK. V shed 1 base and J 5 bases; nucleotides not matched to a gene: 7. DNA for the CDR3: TGTGCCAGCAGCCAAGTGCACAGGGGGCTGAAAGATACGCAGTATTTT. This encodes CASSQVHRGLKDTQYF.

For this clonotype: This may come from a read error, since a much larger clone is one base off. The chain carries TRBV6-1 and TRBJ2-7, with D possibly being TRBD2 (6 bases). The CDR3 has 15 amino acids. The V gene's germline CDR1 is MNHNS and CDR2 SASEGT. V gave up 7 bases and J gave up 3 bases, with 19 bases separating them. The CDR3 DNA is TGTGCCAGCAACCCACGAGGAGCCGGGGGCTACGAGCAGTACTTC. This sequence encodes CASNPRGAGGYEQYF.

This clonotype ranks as medium-sized. The chain employs TRBV19 and TRBJ2-2; possibly TRBD2 for D (5 bases). This CDR3 spans 13 amino acids. With 3 bases removed from V and 5 bases from J, the gap between germline ends came to 7 bases. Germline V CDR1 and CDR2: LNHDA, SQIVND (reference sequence). This CDR3 reads CASSIRRTGELFF. CDR3 in DNA: TGTGCCAGTAGTATCCGGAGGACCGGGGAGCTGTTTTTT.

This clonotype counts as medium-sized. The V and J genes are TRBV20-1 and TRBJ2-7, with unresolved D. In germline, CDR1 is DFQATT, CDR2 SNEGSKA (reference sequence). Trimming left V 3 bases short and J 2 bases short, with 8 bases between. This CDR3 has 12 residues. The CDR3 nucleotides read TGCAGTGCTAGCGGGCAGGCCTACGAGCAGTACTTC. This codes for CSASGQAYEQYF.

The rearrangement uses TRBV20-1 and TRBJ2-6, with unresolved D. CDR3 length: 14 residues. Germline assignment: CDR1 DFQATT and CDR2 SNEGSKA (reference sequence). Deletions cut 3 bases from V and 4 bases from J, with 10 bases between. Written as DNA, the CDR3 is TGCAGTGCTAGGACCCCTTCCGGGGCCAACGTCCTGACTTTC. This sequence encodes CSARTPSGANVLTF.

V gene TRBV5-6 combines with J gene TRBJ2-3; either TRBD1 or TRBD2 may fit D (6 bases each). Germline loops: CDR1 SGHDT, CDR2 YYEEEE. CDR3 length: 14 residues. Deletions cut 4 bases from V and 2 bases from J, with 11 bases between. The CDR3 protein is CASSGGPNTDTQYF. In nucleotides, the CDR3 is TGTGCCAGCAGCGGGGGGCCTAACACAGATACGCAGTATTTT.

The chain recombines TRBV20-1 with TRBJ2-1; 7 bases fit TRBD1. V was pared by 4 bases and J by 7 bases, with 16 bases of the junction left unmatched. The germline gives CDR1 DFQATT, CDR2 SNEGSKA (reference sequence). The CDR3 runs 16 residues. The CDR3 is CSATPPGQTTLNEQFF. The CDR3 region has the DNA TGCAGTGCTACACCCCCGGGACAGACTACTTTGAATGAGCAGTTCTTC.

This clonotype is deemed medium-sized. The chain joins TRBV27 to TRBJ1-2, with a possible D match to TRBD1 (5 bases). Germline CDR1 reads MNHEY; CDR2 reads SMNVEV (reference sequence). Trimming took off 0 bases at V and 0 bases at J, with 8 bases between the two ends. The CDR3 covers 15 residues. DNA for the CDR3: TGTGCCAGCAGTTTATCGGGACCCTCTAACTATGGCTACACCTTC. Translating it yields CASSLSGPSNYGYTF.

The chain couples TRBV6-5 to TRBJ1-1, with D perhaps TRBD1 (6 bases). V lost 5 bases and J 7 bases, leaving 17 bases between the germline ends. CDR1 is MNHEY and CDR2 is SVGAGI in the germline V gene. This CDR3 has 14 residues. CDR3 sequence (DNA): TGTGCCAGCAGTACCGGGGGCCAGGCCGGTGAAGCTTTCTTT. Translation: CASSTGGQAGEAFF.

In this sample, this clonotype turned up a few times. This chain links TRBV28 with TRBJ1-2; TRBD1 is a possible D gene (6 bases). The CDR3 sequence is 13 residues long. The ends were cut back, 3 bases at V and 4 bases at J, with 9 bases in the middle. CDR1 and CDR2 from the germline V gene are MDHEN and SYDVKM. The CDR3 DNA reads TGTGCCAGCAGTTTGCAGGGGAGCTATGGCTACACCTTC. This encodes CASSLQGSYGYTF.

CDR3 loop: CASSSRDREYQETQYF. The CDR3 DNA sequence: TGTGCCAGCAGCTCACGGGACAGAGAATACCAAGAGACCCAGTACTTC. This chain connects TRBV7-9 to TRBJ2-5; TRBD1 matches 7 bases. V gave up 4 bases and J gave up 0 bases; unmatched junction bases: 8. From germline, CDR1 is SEHNR and CDR2 FQNEAQ (reference sequence). The CDR3 has 16 residues.

This clonotype was observed a few times. The CDR3 spells CSAGAGDRAYGYTF. CDR3 sequence (DNA): TGCAGTGCCGGGGCCGGGGACAGGGCCTATGGCTACACCTTC. V is TRBV20-1 and J is TRBJ1-2, with 9 bases identical to TRBD1. The CDR3 is 14 amino acids. Germline CDR1 and CDR2: DFQATT and SNEGSKA (reference sequence). Trimming cost V 6 bases and J 4 bases; bases outside gene matches: 9.